This TCR beta chain is from a study of shared clonotypes between healthy human individuals. Germline loops: CDR1 MNHNY, CDR2 SVGAGI (reference sequence). V lost 8 bases to trimming and J lost 5 bases, with 16 bases between them. This CDR3 has 13 amino acids. Here immunoSEQ multiplex PCR was the method, and the copy in TCRdb shows in-frame clones only, minus some. The sample lists about 680,000 clones, 55% to 85% seen once, with 1.5% to 2% in the top ten. The chain joins TRBV6-6 to TRBJ2-7, with D perhaps given as TRBD1 or TRBD2 (6 bases each). Sequencing input: memory CD4+ T cells sorted from blood. Subset described: CD45RA-negative fraction. The TCR sequence derives from a woman aged 25 to 39 in good health. In DNA form, the CDR3 reads TGTGCCAGCCTTAAGGCCGGGGGCAACGAGCAGTACTTC. Protein: CASLKAGGNEQYF.